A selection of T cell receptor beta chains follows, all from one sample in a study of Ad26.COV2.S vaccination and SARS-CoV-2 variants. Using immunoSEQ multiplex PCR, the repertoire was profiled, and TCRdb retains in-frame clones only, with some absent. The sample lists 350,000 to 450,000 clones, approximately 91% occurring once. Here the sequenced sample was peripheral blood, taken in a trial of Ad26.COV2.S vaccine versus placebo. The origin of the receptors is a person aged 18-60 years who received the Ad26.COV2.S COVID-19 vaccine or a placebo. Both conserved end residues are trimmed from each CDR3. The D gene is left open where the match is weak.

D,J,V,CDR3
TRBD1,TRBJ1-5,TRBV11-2,ASSLEGTGGGPQH
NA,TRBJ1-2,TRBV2,ASSDGPARAGYT
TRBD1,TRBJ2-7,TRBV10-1,ASSDYRTGSYEQY
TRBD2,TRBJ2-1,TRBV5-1,ASSRTTSGRTRSYNEQF
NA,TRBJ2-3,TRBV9,ASSADAWARTDTQY
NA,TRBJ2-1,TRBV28,ASSLSRGEQF
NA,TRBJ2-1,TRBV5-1,ASSSAMGGESNEQF
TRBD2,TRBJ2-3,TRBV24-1,ATSDWTSGGTDTQY
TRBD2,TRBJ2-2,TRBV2,ASGTTRNTGELF
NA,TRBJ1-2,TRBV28,ASSLERTGYT
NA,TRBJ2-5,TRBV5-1,ASSLRPSKGQETQY
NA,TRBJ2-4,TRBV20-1,SASNHLGNRGDIQY
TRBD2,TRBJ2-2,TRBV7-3,ASSLTSGSTGELF
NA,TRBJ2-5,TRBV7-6,ASSMVQGQGETQY
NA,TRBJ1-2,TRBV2,ASSARSGAYGYT
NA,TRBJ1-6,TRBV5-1,ASSLQMTGLNSPLH
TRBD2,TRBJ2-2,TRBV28,ASSLSSGSQDTGELF
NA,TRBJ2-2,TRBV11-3,ASSARGRTGELF
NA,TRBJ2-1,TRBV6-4,ASSDSTDKQF
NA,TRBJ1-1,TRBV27,ASSPVGGGTWGF
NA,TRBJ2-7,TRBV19,ASSMTAPYEQY
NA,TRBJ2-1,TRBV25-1,ASSAGGSENEQF
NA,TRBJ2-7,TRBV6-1,ASSEEVGGAYEQY
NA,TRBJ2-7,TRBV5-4,ASSDAGTNYEQY
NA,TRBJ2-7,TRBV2,ASSEGSGDRELPYEQY
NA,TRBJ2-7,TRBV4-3,ASSQSVQESEQY
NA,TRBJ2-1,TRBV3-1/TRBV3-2,ASSQTRAGEQF
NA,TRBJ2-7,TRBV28,ASSLLLRGASYEQY
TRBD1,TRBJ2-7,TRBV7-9,ASSSHGQGGSEQY
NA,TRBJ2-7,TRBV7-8,ASSPKVEQY
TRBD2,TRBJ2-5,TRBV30,AWRASGGGETQY
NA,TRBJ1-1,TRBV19,ASGGHGGTEAF
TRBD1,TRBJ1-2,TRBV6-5,ASSRAGGVGYGYT
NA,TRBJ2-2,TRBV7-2,ASSLVGNTGELF
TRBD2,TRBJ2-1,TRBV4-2,ASSQERRLAGGGEQF
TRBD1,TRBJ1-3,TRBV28,ASSHLDRGSGNTIY
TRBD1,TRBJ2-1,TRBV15,ATSGPGDSYNEQF
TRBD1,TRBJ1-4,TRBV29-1,SAGRGTGGGELF
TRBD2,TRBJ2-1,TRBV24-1,ATSDPRTSGRGEQF
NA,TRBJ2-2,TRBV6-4,ASSDGLNTGELF
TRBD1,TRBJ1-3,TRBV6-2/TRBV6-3,ASSNSGTGISNTIY
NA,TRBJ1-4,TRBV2,ASRVQVATNEKLF
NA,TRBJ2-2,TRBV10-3,AISWGTGELF
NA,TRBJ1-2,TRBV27,ASRDPYQAGQYGYT
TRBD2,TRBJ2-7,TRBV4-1,ASSQGQASGAYEQY
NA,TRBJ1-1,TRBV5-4,ASSAGGQTNTEAF
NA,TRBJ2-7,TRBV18,ASSTRTDFPYEQY
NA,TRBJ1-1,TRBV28,ASSPSGEVNTEAF
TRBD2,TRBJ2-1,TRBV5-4,ASSSSERERNEQF
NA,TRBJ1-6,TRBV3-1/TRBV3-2,ASRDYNSPLH
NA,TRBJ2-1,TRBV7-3,ASSLDPMNNEQF
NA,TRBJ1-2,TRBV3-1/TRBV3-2,ASSQGFLNYGYT
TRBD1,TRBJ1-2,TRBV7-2,ASSLAQGIGYT
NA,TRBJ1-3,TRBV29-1,SVEIGEWGNTIY